The clone carrying this T cell receptor (beta chain) was recorded only once. Its antigen is not known. The CDR3 has 17 residues. CDR1 SGHTA and CDR2 FQGNSA come from the germline V gene. With V trimmed by 2 bases and J by 5 bases, 10 bases remained unmatched. This sample stems from a study of identifying expanded T cells in peripheral blood. Assay used: immunoSEQ multiplex PCR; TCRdb lists only in-frame clones, some missing. The sample has some 130,000 clones; approximately 86% are singletons. During the collection period, no donor immune events like infections were recorded. Study outcomes and limitations: About 1.2 clones differed between technical replicates, versus approximately 16 and 19 over time. Across healthy donors, higher total template counts meant significantly greater roughly 2-week count variance.

Sequenced sample: blood. This clonotype originated in a person between 18 and 75 years old in good health. The chain couples TRBV7-2 to TRBJ2-2; TRBD2 matches 8 bases. The CDR3 nucleotides are TGTGCCAGCAGCTTAAGGACTAGCCTTAGTCGTACCGGGGAGCTGTTTTTT. It specifies CASSLRTSLSRTGELFF. Full variable domain (remainder filled in from reference TRBV7-2 and TRBJ2-2): GAGVSQSPSNKVTEKGKDVELRCDPISGHTALYWYRQSLGQGLEFLIYFQGNSAPDKSGLPSDRFSAERTGGSVSTLTIQRTQQEDSAVYLCASSLRTSLSRTGELFFGEGSRLTVL.